These T cell receptor beta chains were read from a single sample in a study of blood T cell repertoires in COVID-19. The assay was immunoSEQ multiplex PCR, and TCRdb's table has in-frame clones only and misses some. The repertoire has about 110,000 clones, 85% to 90% of them found once; the top ten carry around 1.1%. The sequenced sample was peripheral blood. These receptors came from a human donor in a cohort sampled during active COVID-19. The CDR3 runs from the conserved cysteine through the conserved F or W. Fields, in order: J gene, clone size, V gene, D gene, CDR3 DNA, CDR3 protein. The D gene is left open where the match is weak. Clone size is shown for a subset of rows, as once, few, many or a class of expanded clone.

TRBJ1-3,-,TRBV19,-,TGTGCCAGTAGTATAAACTCCCCAAGCTCTGGAAACACCATATATTTT,CASSINSPSSGNTIYF
TRBJ2-1,-,TRBV18,TRBD2,TGTGCCAGCTCACCGGCAGCGGGAGTTTCCAATGAGCAGTTCTTC,CASSPAAGVSNEQFF
TRBJ1-5,once,TRBV7-9,-,TGTGCCAGCAGTCGACCCAGGTCGCCCCAGCATTTT,CASSRPRSPQHF
TRBJ1-3,few,TRBV2,TRBD1,TGTGCCAGCCAGAAGGGACAGTTTTTTACTAGCTCTGGAAACACCATATATTTT,CASQKGQFFTSSGNTIYF
TRBJ2-1,-,TRBV13,-,TGTGCCAGCAGCTTCGGGTCTCCCAATGAGCAGTTCTTC,CASSFGSPNEQFF
TRBJ1-4,-,TRBV18,-,TGTGCCAGCTCACCGGGGACACCGACTTCCCAACTGTTTTTT,CASSPGTPTSQLFF
TRBJ2-2,-,TRBV7-2,TRBD1,TGTGCCAGCAACCACCCTAGGGGGACAGGGGGGGCCGGGGAGCTGTTTTTT,CASNHPRGTGGAGELFF
TRBJ2-1,once,TRBV11-1,-,TGTGCCAGCACCCAACGCATGGGGGGCTACAATGAGCAGTTCTTC,CASTQRMGGYNEQFF
TRBJ2-3,-,TRBV5-1,TRBD2,TGCGCCAGCATTGGGACTAGCGGAGATACGCAGTATTTT,CASIGTSGDTQYF
TRBJ1-2,-,TRBV2,-,TGTGCCAGCATGGATCAGGGTTATATCAGTGGCTACACCTTC,CASMDQGYISGYTF
TRBJ2-7,-,TRBV7-2,TRBD1,TGTGCCAGCAGCTTAAGCGGGACAGGGTTCTACGAGCAGTACTTC,CASSLSGTGFYEQYF
TRBJ1-1,-,TRBV4-2,TRBD1,TGTGCCAGCAGCCAAGCCTTGGGACAGGGCGTGAACACTGAAGCTTTCTTT,CASSQALGQGVNTEAFF
TRBJ1-5,-,TRBV4-1,TRBD1,TGCGCCAGCAGCCAAGAAGTGGTCGGCGACAGGGGCGGTCAGCCCCAGCATTTT,CASSQEVVGDRGGQPQHF
TRBJ2-5,-,TRBV4-2,TRBD2,TGTGCCAGCAGCCAGAGAGGTGGTGGCGGGGGGGCGTGGGAGACCCAGTACTTC,CASSQRGGGGGAWETQYF
TRBJ1-2,-,TRBV9,-,TGTGCCAGCAGCCCCTCGGACAGAGTATATAACTATGGCTACACCTTC,CASSPSDRVYNYGYTF
TRBJ1-1,once,TRBV15,-,TGTGCCACCAGCAGTTTCGGGAAGAACACTGAAGCTTTCTTT,CATSSFGKNTEAFF
TRBJ2-3,-,TRBV28,TRBD2,TGTGCCAGCAGTAGCCTGGCGGGAGCCGGAGATACGCAGTATTTT,CASSSLAGAGDTQYF
TRBJ2-1,-,TRBV6-6,TRBD1,TGTGCCAGCAGTTTATTCGGGACAGGGTATGGTGGTGAGCAGTTCTTC,CASSLFGTGYGGEQFF
TRBJ2-1,-,TRBV20-1,TRBD2,TGCAGTGCTAGTTTGCTTGGGACTAGCGGGAGGGTAGATGAGCAGTTCTTC,CSASLLGTSGRVDEQFF
TRBJ2-3,-,TRBV4-3,-,TGCGCCAGCAGCCAAGATGCGGGGCCCACAGATACGCAGTATTTT,CASSQDAGPTDTQYF
TRBJ1-5,-,TRBV12-5,-,TGTGCTAGTGGCTCGGGAGGTAATAGCCAGCCCCAGCATTTT,CASGSGGNSQPQHF
TRBJ1-4,-,TRBV13,-,TGTGCCAGCAGCTTATCGGGGAGGTATGAAAAACTGTTTTTT,CASSLSGRYEKLFF
TRBJ2-2,-,TRBV19,-,TGTGCCAGTAGTACGGACATCTCGAACACCGGGGAGCTGTTTTTT,CASSTDISNTGELFF
TRBJ1-2,-,TRBV5-6,-,TGTGCCAGCAGCTTGTTTCTTACACAGGCTAACTATGGCTACACCTTC,CASSLFLTQANYGYTF
TRBJ2-7,-,TRBV18,TRBD1,TGTGCCAGCTCTCAGGGACAGGGCTACGAGCAGTACTTC,CASSQGQGYEQYF
TRBJ2-7,-,TRBV27,-,TGTGCCAGCAGTTTCCGTGGTGTGAGTCCCTACGAGCAGTACTTC,CASSFRGVSPYEQYF
TRBJ2-7,-,TRBV5-1,-,TGCGCCAGCAGCCTGACAGTCCTGTCTAAGTACGAGCAGTACTTC,CASSLTVLSKYEQYF
TRBJ1-4,-,TRBV19,TRBD1,TGTGCCAGCCAGGGACAGATCACCGAAAAACTGTTTTTT,CASQGQITEKLFF
TRBJ2-7,-,TRBV4-2,TRBD1,TGTGCCAGCGGACAGGGGTTGGGCACCTACGAGCAGTACTTC,CASGQGLGTYEQYF
TRBJ2-7,few,TRBV7-2,TRBD1,TGTGCCAGCAGCTTAACTGGGGCAGGGGGCAGCTGGGAGCAGTACTTC,CASSLTGAGGSWEQYF
TRBJ1-5,-,TRBV19,-,TGTGCCAGTAGTCTGAGGGCGTATAGCAATCAGCCCCAGCATTTT,CASSLRAYSNQPQHF
TRBJ1-1,once,TRBV14,-,TGTGCCAGCAGCGGCTATGACAGGTTGAACACTGAAGCTTTCTTT,CASSGYDRLNTEAFF
TRBJ2-7,-,TRBV2,-,TGTGCCAGCAGTGAAGGGGGAGGTCGATCCTACGAGCAGTACTTC,CASSEGGGRSYEQYF
TRBJ2-4,-,TRBV6-6,TRBD2,TGTGCCAGCAGTTACTCGTGGGAGGGAAACATTCAGTACTTC,CASSYSWEGNIQYF
TRBJ2-1,-,TRBV5-1,TRBD2,TGCGCCAGCAGTTCGGGGGGGCCAGGCAATGAGCAGTTCTTC,CASSSGGPGNEQFF
TRBJ2-5,-,TRBV19,TRBD1,TGTGCCATCGCACAGGGGGCTCGAGAGACCCAGTACTTC,CAIAQGARETQYF
TRBJ1-1,-,TRBV5-1,-,TGCGCCAGCAGCGCGAGACAGAATCCTATCCAAGCTTTCTTT,CASSARQNPIQAFF
TRBJ2-1,once,TRBV19,TRBD2,TGTGCCAGTAGTACACAGGGGCTCACTAGCGGGATTATTGGAAATGAGCAGTTCTTC,CASSTQGLTSGIIGNEQFF
TRBJ1-6,-,TRBV7-2,-,TGTGCCAGCAGCAGCCGGGGGGGACTCTACGTCAATTCACCCCTCCACTTT,CASSSRGGLYVNSPLHF
TRBJ2-5,-,TRBV28,-,TGTGCCAGCAGTATTGAATACAGGGCCCAGTACTTC,CASSIEYRAQYF
TRBJ1-3,-,TRBV6-6,TRBD1,TGTGCCAGCAGTCCGACAGGGCCCAGCTCTGGAAACACCATATATTTT,CASSPTGPSSGNTIYF
TRBJ1-1,once,TRBV2,-,TGTGCCAGCAGTGTTACAGCCAACACTGAAGCTTTCTTT,CASSVTANTEAFF
TRBJ1-1,-,TRBV7-2,-,TGTGCCAGCAGCCCCCGGGGAGGGCACACTGAAGCTTTCTTT,CASSPRGGHTEAFF
TRBJ1-1,-,TRBV11-2,-,TGTGCCAGCAGCTTAGACAGGGGCACTGAAGCTTTCTTT,CASSLDRGTEAFF
TRBJ2-5,once,TRBV6-2/TRBV6-3,-,TGTGCCAGCAGTTACCTCCTGCCGGGAGAGACCCAGTACTTC,CASSYLLPGETQYF
TRBJ2-7,-,TRBV28,-,TGTGCCACCCGGGACATACCCTACGAGCAGTACTTC,CATRDIPYEQYF
TRBJ2-7,-,TRBV6-6,-,TGTGCCAGCACCTATGGGGGGAGCTCCTACGAGCAGTACTTC,CASTYGGSSYEQYF
TRBJ1-2,-,TRBV7-2,TRBD1,TGTGCCAGCAGCTTTTTTTCTCTTCCGGTACAGGGGGTCCATGGCTACACCTTC,CASSFFSLPVQGVHGYTF
TRBJ1-1,-,TRBV9,-,TGTGCCAGCAGCCAACGGTCAGGGAACACTGAAGCTTTCTTT,CASSQRSGNTEAFF
TRBJ2-7,-,TRBV28,-,TGTGCCAGCAGTTTATTAAACACTAAGCAGTACTTC,CASSLLNTKQYF
TRBJ2-1,-,TRBV5-6,TRBD2,TGTGCCAGCACCCTCTGGCGGGGGGACTCCTACAATGAGCAGTTCTTC,CASTLWRGDSYNEQFF
TRBJ1-6,-,TRBV6-2/TRBV6-3,TRBD1,TGTGCCAGCAGTGCCCCGGGACAGGGGGCTTCACCCCTCCACTTT,CASSAPGQGASPLHF
TRBJ2-3,-,TRBV18,-,TGTGCCAGCTCACCACCCACCGGGCAGGGTTTCACAGATACGCAGTATTTT,CASSPPTGQGFTDTQYF